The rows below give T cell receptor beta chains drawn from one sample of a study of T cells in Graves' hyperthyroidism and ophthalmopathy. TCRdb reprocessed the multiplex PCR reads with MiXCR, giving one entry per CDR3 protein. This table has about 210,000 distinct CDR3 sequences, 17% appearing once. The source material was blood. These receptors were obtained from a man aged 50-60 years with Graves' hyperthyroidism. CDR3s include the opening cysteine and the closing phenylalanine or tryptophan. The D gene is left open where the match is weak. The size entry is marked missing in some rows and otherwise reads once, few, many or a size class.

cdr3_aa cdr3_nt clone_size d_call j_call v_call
CSAPLGPPFNEQYF TGCAGTGCCCCCCTGGGGCCCCCGTTTAACGAGCAGTACTTC NA NA TRBJ2-7 TRBV20-1
CASSLYRSLDEQYF TGTGCCAGCAGTTTATACAGGTCGTTGGACGAGCAGTACTTC NA NA TRBJ2-7 TRBV28
CASSSGSSGNQPQHF TGTGCCAGCAGCTCGGGAAGTTCTGGCAATCAGCCCCAGCATTTT many NA TRBJ1-5 TRBV11-2
CASSFPGQGYEQFF TGTGCCAGCAGCTTCCCGGGACAGGGGTATGAGCAGTTCTTC many TRBD1 TRBJ2-1 TRBV11-3
CASSPRLAGDHEQFF TGTGCCAGCAGCCCCAGACTAGCGGGAGACCATGAGCAGTTCTTC NA TRBD2 TRBJ2-1 TRBV6-1
CASSSGGNTEAFF TGTGCCAGCAGCTCGGGTGGAAACACTGAAGCTTTCTTT many NA TRBJ1-1 TRBV28
CSALGLAGGGTGELFF TGCAGTGCTTTGGGACTAGCGGGAGGGGGGACCGGGGAGCTGTTTTTT once TRBD2 TRBJ2-2 TRBV20-1
CASSEQGQYQPQHF TGTGCCAGCAGTGAACAGGGGCAGTATCAGCCCCAGCATTTT many NA TRBJ1-5 TRBV2
CASSGPGGPNTGELFF TGTGCCAGCTCAGGACCAGGGGGGCCGAACACCGGGGAGCTGTTTTTT NA NA TRBJ2-2 TRBV18
CAWRGSTNTEAFF TGTGCCTGGAGAGGGTCCACGAACACTGAAGCTTTCTTT NA NA TRBJ1-1 TRBV30
CASNTGTVASEQYF TGTGCCAGCAATACCGGGACAGTCGCTTCGGAGCAGTACTTC many TRBD1 TRBJ2-7 TRBV6-1
CSARNIHTGELFF TGCAGTGCCCGAAACATACACACCGGGGAGCTGTTTTTT NA NA TRBJ2-2 TRBV20-1
CASGVYRSYNEQFF TGTGCCAGCGGGGTCTACCGCTCCTACAATGAGCAGTTCTTC many NA TRBJ2-1 TRBV28
CSAPTDNYGYTF TGCAGTGCTCCGACAGATAACTATGGCTACACCTTC few NA TRBJ1-2 TRBV20-1
CACDLSRDLGSYEQYF TGTGCCTGCGATTTATCCCGGGACCTTGGGTCCTACGAGCAGTACTTC few NA TRBJ2-7 TRBV30
CASSYPGQGGIYEQYF TGCGCCAGCAGCTATCCGGGACAGGGGGGAATCTACGAGCAGTACTTC many TRBD1 TRBJ2-7 TRBV5-1
CASQPPGQYNEQFF TGTGCCAGCCAACCGCCGGGACAGTACAATGAGCAGTTCTTC many TRBD1 TRBJ2-1 TRBV12-3/TRBV12-4
CASSLVREGGPPYEQYF TGTGCCAGCAGCTTAGTGCGCGAAGGAGGTCCTCCCTACGAGCAGTACTTC NA NA TRBJ2-7 TRBV11-2
CSVAGEAQETQYF TGCAGCGTAGCGGGAGAGGCACAAGAGACCCAGTACTTC NA TRBD2 TRBJ2-5 TRBV29-1
CASSDLGTGGETQYF TGTGCCAGCAGTGACCTGGGGACAGGGGGAGAGACCCAGTACTTC many TRBD1 TRBJ2-5 TRBV6-1
CSAAPMGGSSYEQYF TGCAGTGCTGCCCCGATGGGAGGGAGCTCCTACGAGCAGTACTTC few TRBD2 TRBJ2-7 TRBV20-1
CASSAHRVQETQYF TGTGCCAGCAGTGCTCACAGAGTCCAAGAGACCCAGTACTTC NA NA TRBJ2-5 TRBV28
CASSEFQGGTDTQYF TGTGCCAGCAGTGAATTTCAGGGAGGCACAGATACGCAGTATTTT few NA TRBJ2-3 TRBV25-1
CASLGLAIWMLQYF TGTGCCAGCTTGGGACTAGCGATATGGATGTTGCAGTACTTC few TRBD2 TRBJ2-7 TRBV6-1
CASRQGYEQYF TGTGCCAGCAGACAGGGCTACGAGCAGTACTTC many NA TRBJ2-7 TRBV28
CASSRKGQGSSYEQYF TGTGCCAGCAGCAGGAAGGGACAGGGATCCTCCTACGAGCAGTACTTC many TRBD1 TRBJ2-7 TRBV11-2
CASIPNGVKLGQPQHF TGTGCCAGCATCCCGAACGGGGTCAAATTGGGTCAGCCCCAGCATTTT few NA TRBJ1-5 TRBV13
CASSSVEYEQYF TGTGCCAGCAGTTCGGTAGAATACGAGCAGTACTTC many NA TRBJ2-7 TRBV6-1
CASSPSPTGQGPQYF TGTGCCAGCAGCCCGTCCCCCACCGGACAGGGCCCGCAGTACTTC few TRBD1 TRBJ2-7 TRBV9
CASSTGTSVSEQYF TGTGCCAGTAGTACCGGGACTAGCGTATCCGAGCAGTACTTC NA TRBD2 TRBJ2-7 TRBV19
CASRTGGRDTGELFF TGTGCCAGCAGAACAGGGGGCCGAGACACCGGGGAGCTGTTTTTT many TRBD1 TRBJ2-2 TRBV7-2
CASSLRPGETQYF TGTGCCAGCAGCCTAAGACCTGGAGAGACCCAGTACTTC many NA TRBJ2-5 TRBV11-2
CASSPRDRPDNEQYF TGTGCCAGCTCACCACGTGACAGACCCGACAACGAGCAGTACTTC many NA TRBJ2-7 TRBV18
CASSLISGTAQFF TGTGCCAGCAGCTTAATTAGCGGGACCGCCCAGTTCTTC NA TRBD2 TRBJ2-1 TRBV7-2
CASSQGGFQPQHF TGCGCCAGCAGCCAAGGGGGGTTTCAGCCCCAGCATTTT NA NA TRBJ1-5 TRBV4-1
CASSLARPRDEQFF TGTGCCAGCAGCTTAGCGAGACCTAGAGACGAGCAGTTCTTC many NA TRBJ2-1 TRBV7-6
CASRRGQGTTYEQYF TGTGCCAGCAGGAGAGGACAGGGAACCACCTACGAGCAGTACTTC many TRBD1 TRBJ2-7 TRBV12-3/TRBV12-4
CSAAIAGGNRESTDTQYF TGCAGTGCCGCAATAGCGGGAGGGAATAGAGAAAGCACAGATACGCAGTATTTT many TRBD2 TRBJ2-3 TRBV20-1
CASSLQGPVYGYTF TGTGCCAGCAGTTTACAGGGCCCCGTCTATGGCTACACCTTC NA NA TRBJ1-2 TRBV2
CASRDRGELYEQYF TGTGCCAGCAGGGACAGGGGTGAACTCTACGAGCAGTACTTC NA TRBD1 TRBJ2-7 TRBV28
CAWSIQGNTEAFF TGTGCCTGGAGTATTCAGGGGAACACTGAAGCTTTCTTT many NA TRBJ1-1 TRBV30
CASSPRPTEAFF TGTGCCAGCAGCCCCCGGCCCACTGAAGCTTTCTTT NA NA TRBJ1-1 TRBV7-9
CASRPQGYNEQFF TGTGCCAGCAGACCCCAGGGATACAATGAGCAGTTCTTC few NA TRBJ2-1 TRBV28
CSARLDRAETQYF TGCAGTGCTAGGCTCGACAGGGCGGAGACCCAGTACTTC many TRBD1 TRBJ2-5 TRBV20-1
CASSPGLAGGPYSVETQYF TGTGCCAGCTCACCAGGACTAGCGGGAGGGCCTTACTCGGTGGAGACCCAGTACTTC NA TRBD2 TRBJ2-5 TRBV18
CASSDLSGTYNEQFF TGCGCCAGCAGCGACCTTAGCGGGACCTACAATGAGCAGTTCTTC few TRBD2 TRBJ2-1 TRBV5-1
CAWGTSAYNEQFF TGTGCCTGGGGGACTAGCGCTTACAATGAGCAGTTCTTC many TRBD2 TRBJ2-1 TRBV30
CSAGLADETQYF TGCAGTGCCGGACTAGCTGACGAGACCCAGTACTTC many TRBD2 TRBJ2-5 TRBV20-1
CASGLVLDRSTGELFF TGTGCTAGTGGTTTGGTACTCGACAGATCCACCGGGGAGCTGTTTTTT many NA TRBJ2-2 TRBV12-5
CAISESHGTSNQPQHF TGTGCCATCAGTGAGTCCCACGGGACCAGCAATCAGCCCCAGCATTTT NA NA TRBJ1-5 TRBV10-3
CSARGVLAGTEQYF TGCAGTGCTAGAGGGGTTCTAGCGGGAACCGAGCAGTACTTC NA TRBD2 TRBJ2-7 TRBV20-1
CASSETMGGQGNQPQHF TGTGCCAGCAGTGAAACGATGGGAGGACAGGGTAATCAGCCCCAGCATTTT NA TRBD1 TRBJ1-5 TRBV2
CASIPWGTSGFEYTDTQYF TGTGCCAGCATCCCTTGGGGGACTAGCGGATTCGAATACACAGATACGCAGTATTTT many TRBD2 TRBJ2-3 TRBV12-3/TRBV12-4
CAWETGRPLGTEAFF TGTGCCTGGGAGACAGGGCGGCCCTTGGGCACTGAAGCTTTCTTT NA TRBD1 TRBJ1-1 TRBV30
CASSQVGGESTDTQYF TGCGCCAGCAGCCAAGTGGGGGGTGAGAGCACAGATACGCAGTATTTT NA NA TRBJ2-3 TRBV4-1
CASSLIQGDTIYF TGCGCCAGCAGCTTGATACAGGGGGACACCATATATTTT NA TRBD1 TRBJ1-3 TRBV5-1
CASSGPGYNEQFF TGTGCCAGCAGCGGGCCGGGTTACAATGAGCAGTTCTTC many NA TRBJ2-1 TRBV5-5
CASSSGTSGRVAYNEQFF TGTGCCAGCAGCTCCGGGACTAGCGGGAGGGTGGCGTACAATGAGCAGTTCTTC many TRBD2 TRBJ2-1 TRBV7-9
CASSERTSGPQYF TGTGCCAGCAGCGAGCGGACTAGCGGGCCGCAGTATTTT many TRBD2 TRBJ2-3 TRBV7-9
CASSFSTGTYGYTF TGTGCCAGCAGTTTTAGTACGGGGACCTATGGCTACACCTTC many NA TRBJ1-2 TRBV28